A single sample gave rise to the 32 T cell receptor beta chains below, sequenced in a study of STAT5B mutations in CD4+ large granular lymphocyte leukemia. TCRdb's copy holds only in-frame clones and misses some; the assay was immunoSEQ multiplex PCR. The sample holds around 33,000 clones, under 85% seen once. Sequencing used CD4+ T cells from blood buffy coats. Every receptor here comes from a human donor in good health.

V and J are TRBV29-1 and TRBJ1-4; D may be TRBD1 (6 bases). V was cut by 6 bases and J by 8 bases, with 16 bases left in between. The CDR3 contains 13 residues. Germline CDR1 and CDR2: SQVTM and ANQGSEA. For the CDR3, the DNA is TGCAGCGTCAGGGGCACTGGGGGGGAAAAACTGTTTTTT. Protein product: CSVRGTGGEKLFF.

The rearrangement joins TRBV7-9 to TRBJ1-2, with TRBD1 identical over 7 bases. CDR1 is SEHNR and CDR2 is FQNEAQ in the germline V gene (reference sequence). With V trimmed by 4 bases and J by 8 bases, 16 bases remained unmatched. The length of the CDR3 is 16 residues. The DNA for the CDR3 is TGTGCCAGCAGCTGGACAGGTCAGATCACGTTAGGAGGCTACACCTTC. This encodes CASSWTGQITLGGYTF.

The chain uses TRBV6-6 and TRBJ1-6, with D possibly being TRBD1 (5 bases). Germline CDR1 is MNHNY and CDR2 is SVGAGI (reference sequence). V lost 7 bases and J 0 bases, leaving 10 bases between the germline ends. The CDR3 is 15 residues long. The CDR3 is CASTGGSSYNSPLHF. The CDR3 DNA is TGTGCCAGCACCGGGGGTAGCTCCTATAATTCACCCCTCCACTTT.

This clone was detected a few times. V usage is TRBV5-1 and J usage is TRBJ2-1; no firm D call. Germline values: CDR1 SGHRS, CDR2 YFSETQ. This CDR3 has 13 amino acids. V lost 3 bases and J 5 bases, leaving 9 bases between the germline ends. The CDR3 sequence is CASSSLHDNEQFF. The CDR3 DNA is TGCGCCAGCAGCTCCCTCCATGACAATGAGCAGTTCTTC.

The chain has TRBV6-1 and TRBJ2-7; D not resolved. V was pared by 6 bases and J by 6 bases, with 6 bases between. The CDR3 runs 10 residues. Germline V gene sequence: CDR1 MNHNS, CDR2 SASEGT. This CDR3 is CASSSPEQYF. The CDR3 nucleotides read TGTGCCAGCAGCTCCCCCGAGCAGTACTTC.

This chain links TRBV9 with TRBJ2-3, with D tentatively TRBD2 (6 bases). Trimming stripped 4 bases from V and 2 bases from J, with 11 bases between. Germline-derived CDR1 and CDR2 are SGDLS and YYNGEE. This CDR3 has 14 residues. The CDR3 sequence is CASSRAGFTDTQYF. CDR3 nucleotide sequence: TGTGCCAGCAGCAGGGCGGGGTTCACAGATACGCAGTATTTT.

This chain joins TRBV4-2 and TRBJ2-3; D unclear. From germline, CDR1 is LGHNA and CDR2 YNFKEQ. V was shortened by 5 bases and J by 6 bases, with 18 bases between the two germline ends. This CDR3 spans 15 amino acids. CDR3 sequence (DNA): TGTGCCAGCAGCGACGGTCCCATAGGTGGGGATACGCAGTATTTT. Its protein product is CASSDGPIGGDTQYF.

V gene TRBV6-5 combines with J gene TRBJ1-4; no reliable D call. The V end lost 6 bases, the J end lost 13 bases, and 24 bases lay between the germline ends. The V gene's germline CDR1 is MNHEY and CDR2 SVGAGI. The CDR3 consists of 15 residues. The CDR3, as DNA: TGTGCCAGCAGCCCCGGGAGGAATCCCTCCGAGAGACTGTTTTTT. This sequence encodes CASSPGRNPSERLFF.

This clone was counted a single time. This chain connects TRBV18 to TRBJ1-6; 7 bases fit TRBD1. The CDR3 runs to 14 residues. Germline-derived CDR1 and CDR2 are KGHSH and LQKENI. The trim removed 5 bases at V and 7 bases at J, leaving 5 bases unmatched. The CDR3 protein is CASSGDRKNSPLHF. In nucleotides, the CDR3 is TGTGCCAGCTCAGGGGACAGAAAAAATTCACCCCTCCACTTT. Combining the CDR3 with reference TRBV18 and TRBJ1-6 gives the whole variable domain NAGVMQNPRHLVRRRGQEARLRCSPMKGHSHVYWYRQLPEEGLKFMVYLQKENIIDESGMPKERFSAEFPKEGPSILRIQQVVRGDSAAYFCASSGDRKNSPLHFGNGTRLTVT.

The V gene is TRBV5-1, the J gene TRBJ1-4; D perhaps matches TRBD1 (6 bases). This CDR3 has 14 amino acids. The ends were cut back, 3 bases at V and 3 bases at J, with 9 bases in the middle. CDR1 SGHRS and CDR2 YFSETQ come from the germline V gene. CDR3 DNA: TGCGCCAGCAGCTGGGCAGGGGCTAATGAAAAACTGTTTTTT. This sequence encodes CASSWAGANEKLFF.

The rearrangement uses TRBV10-3 and TRBJ2-4, with 10 bases lining up with TRBD2. CDR1 ENHRY and CDR2 SYGVKD come from the germline V gene. CDR3 length: 15 amino acids. V dropped 5 bases and J dropped 4; count of bases not matched to a gene: 5. The CDR3 reads CAISLLAGEKNIQYF. In DNA form, the CDR3 reads TGTGCCATCAGTCTTCTAGCGGGGGAAAAAAACATTCAGTACTTC.

This clone has just a few counts. The chain has TRBV6-6 and TRBJ2-5; possible D gene TRBD2, 6 bases. Between the trimmed V and J ends, which lost 1 base and 4 bases, there was a span of 16 bases. The CDR3 loop spans 16 amino acids. Looked up from germline, CDR1 is MNHNY and CDR2 is SVGAGI (reference sequence). The chain's CDR3 is CASSYYFGGGTETQYF. Written as DNA, the CDR3 is TGTGCCAGCAGTTACTATTTTGGGGGAGGAACAGAGACCCAGTACTTC.

V and J are TRBV19 and TRBJ2-6; D remains unclear. Germline V lookup: CDR1 LNHDA, CDR2 SQIVND (reference sequence). The V end lost 3 bases, the J end lost 4 bases, and 10 bases lay between the germline ends. The CDR3 runs 15 residues. The chain's CDR3 is CASSMPGSGANVLTF. CDR3 in DNA: TGTGCCAGTAGTATGCCCGGCTCCGGGGCCAACGTCCTGACTTTC.

This clone has just a few counts. The rearrangement links TRBV6-1 to TRBJ2-7, with 11 bases matching TRBD2. The germline V gene encodes CDR1 MNHNS and CDR2 SASEGT. The CDR3 totals 14 residues. V lost 7 bases to trimming and J lost 5 bases; unmatched junction nucleotides: 7. This CDR3 reads CASKLTSGINEQYF. CDR3 bases: TGTGCCAGCAAATTGACTAGCGGGATCAACGAGCAGTACTTC.

The gene calls are TRBV5-6 and TRBJ2-3, with D possibly TRBD2 on 7 matching bases. Germline lookup yields CDR1 SGHDT and CDR2 YYEEEE. Trimming removed 0 bases at V and 0 bases at J, with 17 bases between. This CDR3 contains 18 residues. The CDR3 sequence is CASSLGWAGASSTDTQYF. CDR3 DNA: TGTGCCAGCAGCTTGGGGTGGGCGGGGGCGAGTAGCACAGATACGCAGTATTTT.

V and J are TRBV5-1 and TRBJ2-7; D gene unclear. CDR1 and CDR2 (germline): SGHRS, YFSETQ. The CDR3 is 13 amino acids. V was pared by 5 bases and J by 1 base, with 10 bases between. CDR3 sequence reads: CASRSSSSYEQYF. The CDR3 DNA follows: TGCGCCAGCAGGAGCAGCTCGTCCTACGAGCAGTACTTC.

J is TRBJ1-2 and V is TRBV6-5; D not resolved. The CDR3 has 13 amino acids. The V end was cut by 5 bases, the J end by 1 base, with 8 bases between. Germline V gene sequence: CDR1 MNHEY, CDR2 SVGAGI. In DNA form, the CDR3 reads TGTGCCAGCAGTGAGGGCCGTAACTATGGCTACACCTTC. It specifies CASSEGRNYGYTF.

The V gene is TRBV19, the J gene TRBJ1-4; no firm D call. Germline V gene data show CDR1 as LNHDA and CDR2 as SQIVND (reference sequence). Trimming removed 3 bases at V and 4 bases at J, with 6 bases between. The CDR3 sequence is 13 residues long. As DNA, the CDR3 is TGTGCCAGTAGTATGGTTCATAATGAAAAACTGTTTTTT. It translates to CASSMVHNEKLFF.

The rearrangement joins TRBV7-3 to TRBJ1-3; D call uncertain. The V gene lost 5 bases and the J gene lost 1 base, with 12 bases spanning the gap. Germline CDR1 SGHTA, CDR2 FQGTGA. The CDR3 extends over 15 amino acids. The DNA for the CDR3 is TGTGCCAGCAGCCAAAATGAAGGGTCTGGAAACACCATATATTTT. Amino acids: CASSQNEGSGNTIYF.

This clone has a handful of counts. V gene TRBV11-3 combines with J gene TRBJ2-7; D is perhaps TRBD1 (6 bases). The length of the CDR3 is 15 residues. From germline, CDR1 is SGHNT and CDR2 YENEEA. V shed 4 bases and J shed 0 bases, with 13 bases lying between them. DNA of the CDR3: TGTGCCAGCAGCTCTCAACAGGGCAGCTCCTACGAGCAGTACTTC. Its protein is CASSSQQGSSYEQYF.

The V call is TRBV11-2, the J call TRBJ2-7, with TRBD2 as a possible D gene (6 bases). This CDR3 is 12 amino acids long. Looked up from germline, CDR1 is SGHAT and CDR2 is FQNNGV. V was clipped by 3 bases and J by 5 bases, with 8 bases between them. CDR3 residues: CASSLTSDEQYF. In DNA, the CDR3 is TGTGCCAGCAGCTTGACTAGTGACGAGCAGTACTTC.

The chain links TRBV4-1 to TRBJ2-3; 8 nucleotides agree with TRBD1. Germline assignment: CDR1 MGHRA and CDR2 YSYEKL. The V segment lost 0 bases and the J segment 0 bases; nucleotides outside the gene matches: 14. The CDR3 runs 20 residues. The CDR3 DNA follows: TGCGCCAGCAGCCAAGACGCCCCCTATCAGGGGGCGTCCAGCACAGATACGCAGTATTTT. Its translation is CASSQDAPYQGASSTDTQYF.

The CDR3 DNA reads as TGCGCCAGCAGCTCAGACCGGACTACTAGCGGGGGCCTTAGATCCTACAATGAGCAGTTCTTC. Translating it yields CASSSDRTTSGGLRSYNEQFF. The chain couples TRBV5-1 to TRBJ2-1, with TRBD2 identical over 11 bases. V gave up 3 bases and J gave up 1 base; unmatched junction bases: 18. The germline V gene has CDR1 SGHRS and CDR2 YFSETQ. The CDR3 consists of 21 residues.

The V and J genes are TRBV28 and TRBJ1-5; maybe TRBD1 (6 bases). The CDR3 contains 15 residues. Germline CDR1 reads MDHEN; CDR2 reads SYDVKM. V was shortened by 5 bases and J by 4 bases, with 15 bases between the two germline ends. The DNA of the CDR3 is TGTGCCAGCAGTCCGGGGGGGGCCCAAAATCAGCCCCAGCATTTT. It is translated as CASSPGGAQNQPQHF.

V and J are TRBV14 and TRBJ1-4, with D perhaps TRBD1 (6 bases). CDR1 is SGHDN, CDR2 FVKESK, per germline. The CDR3 loop spans 14 amino acids. V shed 7 bases and J shed 8 bases, with 17 bases lying between them. The CDR3 loop is CASTRGGPGEKLFF. The CDR3 coding sequence is TGTGCCAGCACCCGCGGGGGGCCGGGCGAAAAACTGTTTTTT. The full variable domain, in which reference TRBV14 and TRBJ1-4 provide the parts outside the CDR3, is EAGVTQFPSHSVIEKGQTVTLRCDPISGHDNLYWYRRVMGKEIKFLLHFVKESKQDESGMPNNRFLAERTGGTYSTLKVQPAELEDSGVYFCASTRGGPGEKLFFGSGTQLSVL.

J is TRBJ2-3 and V is TRBV11-3; 9 bases fit TRBD2. CDR3 length equals 14 residues. Losses at the gene ends were 6 bases for V and 10 bases for J; bases not matched to a gene: 11. CDR1 and CDR2 from the germline V gene are SGHNT and YENEEA. The CDR3 DNA reads as TGTGCCAGCAGAGGGGGGCTAGCGGGAAACTCGCAGTATTTT. Protein sequence: CASRGGLAGNSQYF.

V is TRBV29-1 and J is TRBJ1-1; D might be TRBD1 (6 bases). The CDR3 is 14 residues long. V shed 3 bases and J shed 4 bases, with 15 bases lying between them. In germline, CDR1 is SQVTM, CDR2 ANQGSEA. CDR3: CSVDRGRWGTEAFF. The CDR3 DNA sequence: TGCAGCGTTGATCGGGGGCGGTGGGGCACTGAAGCTTTCTTT.

This clone counts as medium-sized. The V call is TRBV6-1, the J call TRBJ2-1; D is possibly TRBD1 (6 bases). Germline V lookup: CDR1 MNHNS, CDR2 SASEGT. The CDR3 sequence is 15 residues long. V dropped 2 bases and J dropped 4 bases, with 12 bases sitting between them. The DNA for the CDR3 is TGTGCCAGCAGTGAAACCCGGACAGCGTACAATGAGCAGTTCTTC. Protein product: CASSETRTAYNEQFF.

This rearrangement joins TRBV7-9 to TRBJ1-4; no reliable D call. The V end lost 2 bases, the J end lost 7 bases, and 8 bases lay between the germline ends. The V gene's germline CDR1 is SEHNR and CDR2 FQNEAQ (reference sequence). CDR3 size: 13 residues. The CDR3 sequence: CASSLRVTEKLFF. The DNA for the CDR3 is TGTGCCAGCAGCTTAAGGGTGACTGAAAAACTGTTTTTT. Drawing the rest from reference TRBV7-9 and TRBJ1-4, the complete variable domain is DTGVSQNPRHKITKRGQNVTFRCDPISEHNRLYWYRQTLGQGPEFLTYFQNEAQLEKSRLLSDRFSAERPKGSFSTLEIQRTEQGDSAMYLCASSLRVTEKLFFGSGTQLSVL.

The J gene is TRBJ2-2, the V gene TRBV5-1; D not resolved. The CDR3 loop spans 13 amino acids. Trimming left V 1 base short and J 6 bases short, with 7 bases between. The germline CDR1 and CDR2 sequences are SGHRS and YFSETQ. CDR3 in amino acids: CASSLTVSGELFF. DNA for the CDR3: TGCGCCAGCAGCTTGACGGTGTCCGGGGAGCTGTTTTTT.

In its sample, this clone was seen a few times. The V call is TRBV6-6, the J call TRBJ1-3, with D unclear. Germline values: CDR1 MNHNY, CDR2 SVGAGI (reference sequence). Trimming removed 0 bases at V and 1 base at J, with 7 bases between. The CDR3 consists of 15 residues. CDR3 in amino acids: CASSYSNLSGNTIYF. In DNA form, the CDR3 reads TGTGCCAGCAGTTACTCGAATCTGTCTGGAAACACCATATATTTT.

The chain uses TRBV6-6 and TRBJ2-7, with TRBD1 matching 8 bases. Germline V gene sequence: CDR1 MNHNY, CDR2 SVGAGI (reference sequence). The CDR3 is 13 amino acids. V was pared by 6 bases and J by 3 bases, with 4 bases of the junction left unmatched. CDR3 sequence reads: CASRRQGNYEQYF. CDR3 bases: TGTGCCAGCAGACGACAGGGGAACTACGAGCAGTACTTC.